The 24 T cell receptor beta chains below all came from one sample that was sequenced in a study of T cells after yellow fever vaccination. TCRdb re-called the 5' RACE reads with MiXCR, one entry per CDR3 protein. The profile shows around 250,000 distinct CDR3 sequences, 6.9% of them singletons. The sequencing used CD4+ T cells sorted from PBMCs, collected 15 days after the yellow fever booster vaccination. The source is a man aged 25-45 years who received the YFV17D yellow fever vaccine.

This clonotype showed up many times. The CDR3 loop is CASSSPRPAETQYF. CDR3 DNA: TGTGCCAGCAGTTCCCCACGCCCGGCGGAGACCCAGTACTTC. The rearrangement joins TRBV28 to TRBJ2-5; no clear D. From germline, CDR1 is MDHEN and CDR2 SYDVKM. The CDR3 runs 14 residues. V was pared by 4 bases and J by 5 bases, with 14 bases between.

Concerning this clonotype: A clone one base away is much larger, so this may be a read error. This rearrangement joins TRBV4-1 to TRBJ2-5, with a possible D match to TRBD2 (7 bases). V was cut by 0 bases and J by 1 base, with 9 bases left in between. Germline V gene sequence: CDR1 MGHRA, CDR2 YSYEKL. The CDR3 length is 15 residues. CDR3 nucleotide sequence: TGCGCCAGCAGCCAAGAAGGGGGGGTCCAAGAGACCCAGTACTTC. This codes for CASSQEGGVQETQYF.

This CDR3 is CASSSPPGQGVYNEQFF. The CDR3 DNA sequence: TGTGCCAGCAGTTCCCCCCCGGGACAGGGGGTGTACAATGAGCAGTTCTTC. V usage is TRBV27 and J usage is TRBJ2-1; 11 nucleotides agree with TRBD1. V was clipped by 4 bases and J by 4 bases; unmatched bases: 9. Looked up from germline, CDR1 is MNHEY and CDR2 is SMNVEV (reference sequence). The CDR3 totals 17 residues.

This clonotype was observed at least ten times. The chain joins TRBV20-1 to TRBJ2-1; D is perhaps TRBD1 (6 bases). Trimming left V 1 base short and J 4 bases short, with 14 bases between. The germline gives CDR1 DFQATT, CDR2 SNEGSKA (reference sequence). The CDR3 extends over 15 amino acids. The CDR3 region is CSARVGRGAYNEQFF. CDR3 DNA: TGCAGTGCTAGAGTCGGCAGGGGCGCTTACAATGAGCAGTTCTTC.

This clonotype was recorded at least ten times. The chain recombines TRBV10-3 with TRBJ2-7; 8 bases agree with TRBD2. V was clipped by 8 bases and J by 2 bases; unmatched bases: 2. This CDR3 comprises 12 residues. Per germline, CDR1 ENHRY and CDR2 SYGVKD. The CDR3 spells CAIGAGAYEQYF. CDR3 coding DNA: TGTGCCATCGGAGCGGGAGCCTACGAGCAGTACTTC.

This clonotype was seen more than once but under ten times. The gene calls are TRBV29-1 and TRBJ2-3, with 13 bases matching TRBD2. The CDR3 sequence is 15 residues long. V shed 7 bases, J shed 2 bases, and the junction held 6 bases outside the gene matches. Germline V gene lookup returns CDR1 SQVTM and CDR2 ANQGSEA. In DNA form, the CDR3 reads TGCAGCGGCACTAGCGGGAGGGGTTCCACAGATACGCAGTATTTT. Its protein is CSGTSGRGSTDTQYF.

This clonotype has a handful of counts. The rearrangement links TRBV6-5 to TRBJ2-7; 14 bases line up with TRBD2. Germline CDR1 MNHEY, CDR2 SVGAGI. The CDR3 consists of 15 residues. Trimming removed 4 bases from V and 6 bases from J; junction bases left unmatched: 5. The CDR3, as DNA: TGTGCCAGCAGTTCACCGGGACTAGCGGGAGCCGAGCAGTACTTC. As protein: CASSSPGLAGAEQYF.

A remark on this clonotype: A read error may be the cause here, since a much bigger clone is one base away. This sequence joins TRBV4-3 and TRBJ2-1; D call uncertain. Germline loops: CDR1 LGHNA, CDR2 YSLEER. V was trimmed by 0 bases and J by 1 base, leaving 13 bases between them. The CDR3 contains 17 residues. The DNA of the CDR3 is TGCGCCAGCAGCCAAGATGGGGTATCGAATTCCTACAATGAGCAGTTCTTC. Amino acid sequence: CASSQDGVSNSYNEQFF.

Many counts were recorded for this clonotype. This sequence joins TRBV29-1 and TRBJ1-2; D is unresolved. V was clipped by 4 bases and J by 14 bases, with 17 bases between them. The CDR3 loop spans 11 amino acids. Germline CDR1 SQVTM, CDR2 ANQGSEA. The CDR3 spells CSVVSNSFDTF. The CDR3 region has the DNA TGCAGCGTTGTGTCGAACTCGTTTGATACCTTC.

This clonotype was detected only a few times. CDR3 amino acids: CASSSRDRGREQYF. CDR3 sequence (DNA): TGTGCCAGCAGCTCCCGGGACAGGGGTCGCGAGCAGTACTTC. The V gene is TRBV7-2, the J gene TRBJ2-7; 10 bases align to TRBD1. The junction had 6 bases not matched to a gene; V was cut back by 4 bases and J by 6 bases. In germline, CDR1 is SGHTA, CDR2 FQGNSA. This CDR3 spans 14 amino acids.

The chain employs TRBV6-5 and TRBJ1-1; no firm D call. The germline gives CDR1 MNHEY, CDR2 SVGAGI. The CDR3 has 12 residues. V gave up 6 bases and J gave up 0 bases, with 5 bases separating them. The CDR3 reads CASRTLNTEAFF. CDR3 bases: TGTGCCAGCAGGACATTGAACACTGAAGCTTTCTTT.

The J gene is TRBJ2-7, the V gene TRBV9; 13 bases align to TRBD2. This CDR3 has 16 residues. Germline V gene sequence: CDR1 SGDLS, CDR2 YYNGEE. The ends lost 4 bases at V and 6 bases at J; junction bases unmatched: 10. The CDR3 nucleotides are TGTGCCAGCAGCAGGGGGACTAGCGGGATTTATCTCGAGCAGTACTTC. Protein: CASSRGTSGIYLEQYF.

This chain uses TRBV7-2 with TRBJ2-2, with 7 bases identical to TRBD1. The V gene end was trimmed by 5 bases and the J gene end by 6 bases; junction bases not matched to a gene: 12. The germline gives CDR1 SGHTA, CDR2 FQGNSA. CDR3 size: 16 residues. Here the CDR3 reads CASSLQGDRVPGELFF. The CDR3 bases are TGTGCCAGCAGCCTTCAAGGAGACAGGGTCCCCGGGGAGCTGTTTTTT.

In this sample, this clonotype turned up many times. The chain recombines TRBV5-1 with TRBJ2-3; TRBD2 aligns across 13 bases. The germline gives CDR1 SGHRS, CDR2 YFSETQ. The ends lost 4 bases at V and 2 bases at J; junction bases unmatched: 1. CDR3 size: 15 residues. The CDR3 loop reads CASSGLAGDTDTQYF. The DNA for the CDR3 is TGCGCCAGCAGCGGACTAGCGGGAGACACAGATACGCAGTATTTT.

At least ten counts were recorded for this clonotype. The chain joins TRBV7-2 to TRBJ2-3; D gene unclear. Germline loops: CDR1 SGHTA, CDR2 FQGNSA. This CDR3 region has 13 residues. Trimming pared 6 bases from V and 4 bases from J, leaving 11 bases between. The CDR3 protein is CASSPQTSDTQYF. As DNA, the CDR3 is TGTGCCAGCAGTCCTCAGACTTCAGATACGCAGTATTTT.

CDR3 bases: TGTGCCAGTAGTATACGAGGGGACACCTACAATGAGCAGTTCTTC. Translation gives CASSIRGDTYNEQFF. The gene calls are TRBV19 and TRBJ2-1; the D gene is possibly TRBD1 (6 bases). Germline-derived CDR1 and CDR2 are LNHDA and SQIVND (reference sequence). The V end lost 2 bases, the J end lost 2 bases, and 10 bases lay between the germline ends. The CDR3 has 15 amino acids.

The CDR3 bases are TGCAGCGGCCGGGACAGGGTTAACACCGGGGAGCTGTTTTTT. Residues: CSGRDRVNTGELFF. V is TRBV29-1 and J is TRBJ2-2, with 9 positions matching TRBD1. Germline V gene data show CDR1 as SQVTM and CDR2 as ANQGSEA. Unmatched junction bases numbered 5, after V lost 7 bases and J lost 2 bases. This CDR3 contains 14 residues.

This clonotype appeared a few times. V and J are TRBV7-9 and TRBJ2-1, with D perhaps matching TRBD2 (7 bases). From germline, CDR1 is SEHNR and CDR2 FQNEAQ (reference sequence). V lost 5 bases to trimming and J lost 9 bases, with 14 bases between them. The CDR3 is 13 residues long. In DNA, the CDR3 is TGTGCCAGCAGCGCCCAGGGAGGGGGTGAGCAGTTCTTC. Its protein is CASSAQGGGEQFF. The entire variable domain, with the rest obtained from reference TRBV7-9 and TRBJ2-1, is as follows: DTGVSQNPRHKITKRGQNVTFRCDPISEHNRLYWYRQTLGQGPEFLTYFQNEAQLEKSRLLSDRFSAERPKGSFSTLEIQRTEQGDSAMYLCASSAQGGGEQFFGPGTRLTVL.

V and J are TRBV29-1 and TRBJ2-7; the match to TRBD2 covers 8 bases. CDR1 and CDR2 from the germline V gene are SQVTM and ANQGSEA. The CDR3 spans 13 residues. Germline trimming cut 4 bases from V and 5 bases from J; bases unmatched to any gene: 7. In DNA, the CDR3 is TGCAGCGTTGCACTTTTAGCGGGAAACGAGCAGTACTTC. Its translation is CSVALLAGNEQYF.

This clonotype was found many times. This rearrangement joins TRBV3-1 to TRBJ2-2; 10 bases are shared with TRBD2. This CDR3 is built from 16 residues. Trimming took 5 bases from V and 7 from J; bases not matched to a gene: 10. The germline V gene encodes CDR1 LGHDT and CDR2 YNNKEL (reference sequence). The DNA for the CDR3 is TGTGCCAGCAGCGAAACTAGCGGGACACGTGGCGGGGAGCTGTTTTTT. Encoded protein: CASSETSGTRGGELFF.

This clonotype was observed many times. CDR3 amino acids: CASSLGLGNTGELFF. CDR3 DNA: TGTGCCAGCAGCTTGGGACTCGGTAACACCGGGGAGCTGTTTTTT. The rearrangement joins TRBV7-2 to TRBJ2-2; perhaps TRBD2 as D (6 bases). This CDR3 is built from 15 residues. Germline CDR1 is SGHTA and CDR2 is FQGNSA. Trimming left V 3 bases short and J 2 bases short, with 10 bases between.

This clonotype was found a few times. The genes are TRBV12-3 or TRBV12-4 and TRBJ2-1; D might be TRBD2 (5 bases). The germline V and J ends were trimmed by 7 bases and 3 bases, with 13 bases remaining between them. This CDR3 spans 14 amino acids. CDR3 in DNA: TGTGCCAGCATTGGGGTAGCGAACTACAATGAGCAGTTCTTC. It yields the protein CASIGVANYNEQFF.

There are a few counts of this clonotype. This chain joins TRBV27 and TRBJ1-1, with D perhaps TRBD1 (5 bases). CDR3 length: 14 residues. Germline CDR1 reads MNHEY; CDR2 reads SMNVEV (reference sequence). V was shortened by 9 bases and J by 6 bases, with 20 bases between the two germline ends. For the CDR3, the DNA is TGTGCCAGTTCGACAGCTGAATTGACGTCTGAAGCTTTCTTT. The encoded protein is CASSTAELTSEAFF.

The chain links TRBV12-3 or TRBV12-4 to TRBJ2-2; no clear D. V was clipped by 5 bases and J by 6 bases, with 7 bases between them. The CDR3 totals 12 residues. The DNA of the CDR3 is TGTGCCAGCAGTCCTCCCCCCGGGGAGCTGTTTTTT. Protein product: CASSPPPGELFF.